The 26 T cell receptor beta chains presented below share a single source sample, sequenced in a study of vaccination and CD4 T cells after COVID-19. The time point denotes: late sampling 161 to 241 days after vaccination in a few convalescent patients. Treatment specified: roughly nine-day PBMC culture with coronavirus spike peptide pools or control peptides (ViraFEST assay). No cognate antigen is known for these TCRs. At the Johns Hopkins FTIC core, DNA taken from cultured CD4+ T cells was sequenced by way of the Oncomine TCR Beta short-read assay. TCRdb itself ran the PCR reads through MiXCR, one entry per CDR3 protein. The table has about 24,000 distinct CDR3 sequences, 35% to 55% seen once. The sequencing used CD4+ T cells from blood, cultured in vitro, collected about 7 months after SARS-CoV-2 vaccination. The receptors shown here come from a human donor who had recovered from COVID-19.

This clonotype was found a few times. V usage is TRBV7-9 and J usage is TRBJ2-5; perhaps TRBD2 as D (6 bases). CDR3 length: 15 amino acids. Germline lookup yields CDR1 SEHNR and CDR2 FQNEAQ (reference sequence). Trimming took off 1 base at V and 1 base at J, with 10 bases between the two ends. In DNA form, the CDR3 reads TGTGCCAGCAGCTTAGGAGGGGACTTCCAAGAGACCCAGTACTTC. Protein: CASSLGGDFQETQYF.

In nucleotides, the CDR3 is TGTGCCAGCAGTGTTAAGGGGGCGCAGGGCGAGCAGTACTTC. It translates to CASSVKGAQGEQYF. V is TRBV27 and J is TRBJ2-1, with 7 bases fitting TRBD1. The J call could be wrong; TRBJ2-7 is a better fit for the DNA end. The CDR3 sequence is 14 residues long. Looked up from germline, CDR1 is MNHEY and CDR2 is SMNVEV (reference sequence).

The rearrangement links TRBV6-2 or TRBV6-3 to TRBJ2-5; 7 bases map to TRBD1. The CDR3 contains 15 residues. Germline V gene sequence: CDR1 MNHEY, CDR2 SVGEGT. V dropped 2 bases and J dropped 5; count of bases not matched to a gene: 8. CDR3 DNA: TGTGCCAGCAGTTACGGGAGACAGGGTATGGAGACCCAGTACTTC. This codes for CASSYGRQGMETQYF.

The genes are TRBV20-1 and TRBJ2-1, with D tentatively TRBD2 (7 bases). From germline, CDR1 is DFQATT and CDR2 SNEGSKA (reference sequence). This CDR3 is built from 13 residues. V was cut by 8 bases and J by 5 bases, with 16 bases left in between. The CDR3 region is CSSTGLADNEQFF. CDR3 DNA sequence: TGCAGTTCAACAGGGCTAGCGGACAATGAGCAGTTCTTC.

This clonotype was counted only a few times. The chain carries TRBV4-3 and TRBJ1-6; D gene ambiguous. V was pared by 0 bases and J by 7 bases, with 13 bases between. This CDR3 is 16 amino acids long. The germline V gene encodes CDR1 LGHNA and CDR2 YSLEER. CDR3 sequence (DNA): TGCGCCAGCAGCCAAGAAGCGGGGTACCCCAATTCACCCCTCCACTTT. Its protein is CASSQEAGYPNSPLHF.

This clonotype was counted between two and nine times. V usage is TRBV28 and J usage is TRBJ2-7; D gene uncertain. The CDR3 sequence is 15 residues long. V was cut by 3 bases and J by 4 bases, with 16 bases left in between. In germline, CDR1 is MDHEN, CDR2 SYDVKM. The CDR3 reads CASSFRMGKQYEQYF. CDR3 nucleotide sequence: TGTGCCAGCAGTTTTAGAATGGGAAAGCAGTACGAGCAGTACTTC. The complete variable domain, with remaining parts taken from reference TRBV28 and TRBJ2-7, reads DVKVTQSSRYLVKRTGEKVFLECVQDMDHENMFWYRQDPGLGLRLIYFSYDVKMKEKGDIPEGYSVSREKKERFSLILESASTNQTSMYLCASSFRMGKQYEQYFGPGTRLTVT.

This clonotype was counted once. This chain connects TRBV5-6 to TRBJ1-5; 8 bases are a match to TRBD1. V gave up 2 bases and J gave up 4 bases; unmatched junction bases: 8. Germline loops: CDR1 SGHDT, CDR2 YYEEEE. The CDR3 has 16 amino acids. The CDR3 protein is CASSFGQGARNQPQHF. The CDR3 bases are TGTGCCAGCAGCTTCGGGCAGGGGGCAAGGAATCAGCCCCAGCATTTT. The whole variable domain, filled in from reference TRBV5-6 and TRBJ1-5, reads DAGVTQSPTHLIKTRGQQVTLRCSPKSGHDTVSWYQQALGQGPQFIFQYYEEEERQRGNFPDRFSGHQFPNYSSELNVNALLLGDSALYLCASSFGQGARNQPQHFGDGTRLSIL.

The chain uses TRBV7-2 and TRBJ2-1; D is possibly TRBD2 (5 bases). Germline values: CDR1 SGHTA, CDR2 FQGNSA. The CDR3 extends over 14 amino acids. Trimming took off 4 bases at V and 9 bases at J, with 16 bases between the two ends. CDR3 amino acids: CASSSLLGPSEQFF. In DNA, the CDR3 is TGTGCCAGCAGCTCCCTACTAGGCCCCAGTGAGCAGTTCTTC. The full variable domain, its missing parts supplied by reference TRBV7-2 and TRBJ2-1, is GAGVSQSPSNKVTEKGKDVELRCDPISGHTALYWYRQSLGQGLEFLIYFQGNSAPDKSGLPSDRFSAERTGGSVSTLTIQRTQQEDSAVYLCASSSLLGPSEQFFGPGTRLTVL.

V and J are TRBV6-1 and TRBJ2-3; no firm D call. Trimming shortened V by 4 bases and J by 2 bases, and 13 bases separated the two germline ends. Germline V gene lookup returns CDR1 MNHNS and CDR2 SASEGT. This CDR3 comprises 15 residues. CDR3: CASSASTSFTDTQYF. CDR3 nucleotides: TGTGCCAGCAGTGCGTCGACGTCTTTCACAGATACGCAGTATTTT.

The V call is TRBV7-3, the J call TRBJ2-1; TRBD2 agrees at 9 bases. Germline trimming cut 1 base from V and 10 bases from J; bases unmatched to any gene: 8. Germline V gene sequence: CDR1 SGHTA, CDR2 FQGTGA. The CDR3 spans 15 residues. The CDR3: CASSLMGGRASEQFF. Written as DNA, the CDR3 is TGTGCCAGCAGCTTAATGGGCGGGAGGGCCTCGGAGCAGTTCTTC.

The CDR3 reads CASSSAGGPNEQYF. The CDR3 DNA reads TGTGCCAGCAGCTCGGCGGGAGGGCCCAACGAGCAGTACTTC. The rearrangement links TRBV5-4 to TRBJ2-7, with 9 bases that match TRBD2. CDR1 is SGHNT and CDR2 is YYREEE in the germline V gene (reference sequence). V trimming: 3 bases; J trimming: 5 bases; junction bases outside the gene matches: 6. The CDR3 spans 14 residues.

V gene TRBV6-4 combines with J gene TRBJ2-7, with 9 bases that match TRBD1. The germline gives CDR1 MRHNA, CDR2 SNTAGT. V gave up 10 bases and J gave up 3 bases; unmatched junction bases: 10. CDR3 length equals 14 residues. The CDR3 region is CATIRDRVSYEQYF. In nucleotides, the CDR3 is TGTGCCACCATCCGGGACAGGGTCAGCTACGAGCAGTACTTC.

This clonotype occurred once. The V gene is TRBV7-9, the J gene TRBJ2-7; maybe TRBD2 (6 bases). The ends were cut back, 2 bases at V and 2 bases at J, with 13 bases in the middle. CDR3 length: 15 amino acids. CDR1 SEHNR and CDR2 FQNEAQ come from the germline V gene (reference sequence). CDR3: CASSLYRRRAYEQYF. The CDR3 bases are TGTGCCAGCAGCTTATATCGGCGGAGGGCCTACGAGCAGTACTTC.

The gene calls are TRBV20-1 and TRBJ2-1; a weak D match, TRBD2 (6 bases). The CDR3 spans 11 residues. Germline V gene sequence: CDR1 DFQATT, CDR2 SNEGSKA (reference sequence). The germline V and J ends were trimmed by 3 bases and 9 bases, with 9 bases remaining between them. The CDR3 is CSASSGVEQFF. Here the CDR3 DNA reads TGCAGTGCTAGTTCGGGAGTTGAGCAGTTCTTC.

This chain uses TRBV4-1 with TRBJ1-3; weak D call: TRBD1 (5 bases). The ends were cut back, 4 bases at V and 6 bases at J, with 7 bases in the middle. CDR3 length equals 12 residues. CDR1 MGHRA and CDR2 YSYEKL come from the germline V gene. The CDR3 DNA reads TGCGCCAGCAGCCGAGGGGCAAACACCATATATTTT. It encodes CASSRGANTIYF.

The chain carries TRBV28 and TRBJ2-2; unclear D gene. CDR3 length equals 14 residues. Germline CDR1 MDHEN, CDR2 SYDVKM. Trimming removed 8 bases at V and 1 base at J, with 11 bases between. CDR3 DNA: TGTGCCAGCCACGCCCATCAGAACACCGGGGAGCTGTTTTTT. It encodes CASHAHQNTGELFF.

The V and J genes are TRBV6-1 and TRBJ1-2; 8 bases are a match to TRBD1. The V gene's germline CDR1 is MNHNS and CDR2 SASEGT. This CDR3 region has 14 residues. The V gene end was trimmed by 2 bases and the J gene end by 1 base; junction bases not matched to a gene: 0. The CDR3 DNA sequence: TGTGCCAGCAGTGAAACAGGGGGTAACTATGGCTACACCTTC. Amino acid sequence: CASSETGGNYGYTF.

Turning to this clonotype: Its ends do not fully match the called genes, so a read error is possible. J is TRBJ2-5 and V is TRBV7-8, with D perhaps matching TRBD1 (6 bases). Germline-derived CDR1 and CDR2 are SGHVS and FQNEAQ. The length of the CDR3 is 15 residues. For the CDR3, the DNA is TGTGCCTGCAGCAAGCGTTGGACAGTCCCCGAGACCCAGTACTTC. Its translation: CACSKRWTVPETQYF.

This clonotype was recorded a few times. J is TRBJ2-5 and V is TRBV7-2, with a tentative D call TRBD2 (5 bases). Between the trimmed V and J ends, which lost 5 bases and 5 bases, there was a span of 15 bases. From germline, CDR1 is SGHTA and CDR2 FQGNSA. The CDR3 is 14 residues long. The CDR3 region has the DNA TGTGCCAGCAGCCCTAGAGGGATAACGGAGACCCAGTACTTC. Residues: CASSPRGITETQYF.

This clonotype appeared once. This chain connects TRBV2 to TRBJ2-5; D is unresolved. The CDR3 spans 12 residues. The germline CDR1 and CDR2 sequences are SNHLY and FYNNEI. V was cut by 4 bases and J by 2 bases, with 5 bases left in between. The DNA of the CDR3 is TGTGCCAGCAGTGTAGAACAAGAGACCCAGTACTTC. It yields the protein CASSVEQETQYF.

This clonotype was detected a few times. Here the CDR3 reads CASSRPGQEAFF. The CDR3 DNA reads as TGTGCCAGCAGCCGTCCGGGACAGGAAGCTTTCTTT. The rearrangement uses TRBV5-4 and TRBJ1-1, with TRBD1 identical over 7 bases. The CDR3 is 12 residues long. J gave up 8 bases and V 4 bases, and 5 bases lay outside the gene matches. Germline CDR1 and CDR2: SGHNT and YYREEE (reference sequence).

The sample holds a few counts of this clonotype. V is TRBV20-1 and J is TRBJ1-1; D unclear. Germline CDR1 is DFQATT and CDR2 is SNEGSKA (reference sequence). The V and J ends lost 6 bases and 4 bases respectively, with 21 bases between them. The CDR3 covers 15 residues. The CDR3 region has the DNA TGCAGTGCCCCCAATCCGGACTGGAGGTCCACTGAAGCTTTCTTT. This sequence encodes CSAPNPDWRSTEAFF.

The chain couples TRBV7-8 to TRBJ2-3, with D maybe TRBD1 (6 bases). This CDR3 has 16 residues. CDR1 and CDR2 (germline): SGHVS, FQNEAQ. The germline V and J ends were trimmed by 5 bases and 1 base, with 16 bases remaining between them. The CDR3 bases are TGTGCCAGCAGCGTGAACCCAGGGGTTGGCACAGATACGCAGTATTTT. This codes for CASSVNPGVGTDTQYF.

This chain's CDR3 is CASRFLAGDNYEQYF. The CDR3 DNA reads as TGTGCCAGCAGATTCCTAGCGGGAGATAACTACGAGCAGTACTTC. The chain couples TRBV6-4 to TRBJ2-7, with 10 nucleotides matching TRBD2. Germline V gene data show CDR1 as MRHNA and CDR2 as SNTAGT. V shed 6 bases and J 3 bases; nucleotides not matched to a gene: 8. This CDR3 spans 15 amino acids.

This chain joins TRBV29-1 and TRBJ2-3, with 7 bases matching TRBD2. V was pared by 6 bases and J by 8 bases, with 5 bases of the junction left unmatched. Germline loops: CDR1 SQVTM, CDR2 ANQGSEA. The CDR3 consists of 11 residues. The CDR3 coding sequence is TGCAGCGTCGTCCGCGGGGGTACGCAGTATTTT. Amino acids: CSVVRGGTQYF.

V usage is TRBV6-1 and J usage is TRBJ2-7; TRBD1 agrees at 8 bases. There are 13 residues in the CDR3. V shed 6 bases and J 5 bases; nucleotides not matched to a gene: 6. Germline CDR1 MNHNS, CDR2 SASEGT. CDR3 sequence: CASRGQGNDEQYF. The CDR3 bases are TGTGCCAGCAGAGGACAGGGCAACGACGAGCAGTACTTC.